Each of the 4 T cell receptor beta chains below was sequenced from the same sample in a study of siplizumab effects on memory and regulatory T cells. Repertoires were generated with immunoSEQ multiplex PCR, while TCRdb's copy carries only in-frame clones and drops some. The sample shows some 97,000 clones, about 95% of them seen only once. Sample: non-Treg CD4+ T cells sorted from blood. The receptors stem from a human donor in good health.

The rearrangement uses TRBV19 and TRBJ1-5; D is unclear. The CDR3 is made up of 16 amino acids. Germline CDR1 LNHDA, CDR2 SQIVND (reference sequence). With 3 bases removed from V and 1 base from J, the gap between germline ends came to 13 bases. In DNA, the CDR3 is TGTGCCAGTAGTATTTCTGGGTTAAAGAGCAATCAGCCCCAGCATTTT. This encodes CASSISGLKSNQPQHF.

This chain links TRBV19 with TRBJ2-1; 9 bases match TRBD2. The length of the CDR3 is 17 residues. Trimming removed 6 bases from V and 3 bases from J; junction bases left unmatched: 12. Looked up from germline, CDR1 is LNHDA and CDR2 is SQIVND (reference sequence). CDR3 DNA sequence: TGTGCCAGTAGGACGACAAAGAGCGGGAGGATCTACAATGAGCAGTTCTTC. It encodes CASRTTKSGRIYNEQFF. The full variable domain, its missing parts supplied by reference TRBV19 and TRBJ2-1, is DGGITQSPKYLFRKEGQNVTLSCEQNLNHDAMYWYRQDPGQGLRLIYYSQIVNDFQKGDIAEGYSVSREKKESFPLTVTSAQKNPTAFYLCASRTTKSGRIYNEQFFGPGTRLTVL.

This sequence joins TRBV5-4 and TRBJ2-3; maybe TRBD2 (5 bases). This CDR3 region has 15 residues. CDR1 is SGHNT, CDR2 YYREEE, per germline (reference sequence). Between the trimmed V and J ends, which lost 0 bases and 5 bases, there was a span of 13 bases. The chain's CDR3 is CASSLVSSGRDTQYF. The CDR3 nucleotides are TGTGCCAGCAGCTTGGTGTCAAGCGGCAGAGATACGCAGTATTTT.

The chain has TRBV1 and TRBJ2-5; the table assigns TRBD2, which was not confirmed against the DNA. TRBV1 is recorded as a pseudogene. The CDR3 has 20 residues. CDR3: CTSSQYTKTPSGIAGETQYF. As DNA, the CDR3 is TGCACCAGCAGCCAATACACGAAGACACCTAGCGGGATAGCGGGGGAGACCCAGTACTTC.